The 5 T cell receptor beta chains below all came from one sample that was sequenced in a study of blood T cell repertoires in COVID-19. TCRdb keeps only in-frame clones here, not all; method: immunoSEQ multiplex PCR. The sample includes some 160,000 clones, 75% to 85% seen only once; the top ten take 5%. Material: peripheral blood. The origin of the receptors is a woman in her forties or fifties with acute or convalescent COVID-19.

This clone was observed a few times. The chain uses TRBV7-9 and TRBJ1-3; D gene uncertain. The CDR3 length is 14 residues. Per the germline V gene, CDR1 is SEHNR and CDR2 is FQNEAQ (reference sequence). Deletions cut 0 bases from V and 2 bases from J, with 5 bases between. CDR3 DNA sequence: TGTGCCAGCAGCTTAGCGAACACTGGAAACACCATATATTTT. This encodes CASSLANTGNTIYF.

The V call is TRBV18, the J call TRBJ1-1, with a possible D match to TRBD1 (5 bases). From germline, CDR1 is KGHSH and CDR2 LQKENI. The V and J ends lost 6 bases and 7 bases respectively, with 15 bases between them. This CDR3 is built from 13 residues. The CDR3 DNA is TGTGCCAGCTCTCAGGGCGGGGACCTTGAAGCTTTCTTT. It yields the protein CASSQGGDLEAFF.

A single count supports this clone. The chain carries TRBV7-2 and TRBJ1-1; D is undetermined. The CDR3 is 14 amino acids. V lost 7 bases to trimming and J lost 3 bases, with 15 bases between them. CDR1 SGHTA and CDR2 FQGNSA come from the germline V gene. The CDR3 region is CASTSYQEHTEAFF. In DNA, the CDR3 is TGTGCCAGCACCTCATACCAGGAACACACTGAAGCTTTCTTT.

This sequence joins TRBV9 and TRBJ2-7; 8 bases match TRBD2. Germline CDR1 SGDLS, CDR2 YYNGEE. The CDR3 is 14 amino acids. J gave up 3 bases and V 3 bases, and 5 bases lay outside the gene matches. This chain's CDR3 is CASSGGLAGYEQYF. CDR3 coding DNA: TGTGCCAGCAGCGGAGGACTAGCAGGCTACGAGCAGTACTTC.

The V gene is TRBV13, the J gene TRBJ2-7; the D gene is possibly TRBD1 (7 bases). V dropped 3 bases and J dropped 2 bases, with 14 bases sitting between them. This CDR3 contains 15 residues. Germline-derived CDR1 and CDR2 are PRHDT and FYEKMQ (reference sequence). The chain's CDR3 is CASSLSGQGAYEQYF. CDR3 in DNA: TGTGCCAGCAGCTTGAGCGGGCAGGGGGCCTACGAGCAGTACTTC.